This TCR beta chain was identified during a study of Graves' ophthalmopathy and Graves' hyperthyroidism (dated by TCRdb to 2016 to 2019). In terms of the full investigation: Peripheral blood was collected at initial diagnosis, before any treatment. TCR beta repertoire signatures were used to distinguish Graves' ophthalmopathy from Graves' hyperthyroidism and to predict progression to ophthalmopathy. In total, approximately 130 blood samples were TCR-sequenced: around 42 ophthalmopathy, some 75 hyperthyroidism and some 17 hyperthyroidism-to-ophthalmopathy patients. To explore V-J signatures that distinguish ophthalmopathy from hyperthyroidism, a discovery set of under 110 patients was enrolled, made up of more than 40 with ophthalmopathy and under 65 with stable hyperthyroidism. An independent validation cohort was composed of fewer than 20 hyperthyroidism patients and approximately 15 patients who later progressed from hyperthyroidism to ophthalmopathy. In six hyperthyroidism patients, T-cell repertoires of thyroid tissue and blood were compared. Once sampling was done, hyperthyroidism patients were given methimazole at a starting dose of 30 mg daily, while ophthalmopathy patients were given high-dose intravenous methylprednisolone. The 100 or so discovery patients were divided at random into training and test sets in a 7:3 ratio. The paper's findings and limits, for the study overall: No statistical method was used to predetermine the sample size, and group allocation was not hidden from the investigators. The 13-signature model separated ophthalmopathy from stable hyperthyroidism with 85% to 90% sensitivity and roughly 84% specificity in cross-validation, and 80%/75% in the test set. Most expanded thyroid clonotypes with frequency above 0.001 were also detected in blood, suggesting blood repertoires may reflect the thyroid immune response. In validation, the model predicted ophthalmopathy progression with less than 71% sensitivity and about 73% specificity; roughly eleven predicted patients were CT-confirmed with GO in a median of about 6.2 months.

Patients with ophthalmopathy had moderately to severely active disease, with a Clinical Activity Score of 3 or more, a NOSPECS grade of 4 or more, and a disease duration of less than 3 months. Anyone with other autoimmune diseases, uncontrolled infections, pregnancy or lactation was excluded from the study. Clinical symptoms, serum thyroxine, TRAb, thyroid ultrasound and orbital computed tomography formed the basis of the diagnosis. Using Ficoll-Paque density gradient centrifugation, PBMCs were isolated from 9.5 to 10 ml of fresh peripheral blood. Total RNA was extracted using Trizol reagent, and RNA quality was checked on an Agilent 2100 Bioanalyzer. TCR beta CDR3 regions were amplified from RNA transcripts for repertoire sequencing. The first round of RT-PCR was done with HTBI primers and the Qiagen OneStep RT-PCR kit, and was followed by a second round of multiplex PCR, then size selection and purification. Sequencing of the libraries was carried out on an Illumina HiSeq2000 in paired-end mode with 100 bp reads. The study's processing was this. Reads were processed with SOAPnuke, discarding reads with adapters, uncalled bases, mean Phred below 15, or no exact constant-primer or identifier match. COPE v1.2.5 was used to merge the high-quality paired reads. Unique nucleotide sequences were defined as clonotypes and aligned to IMGT TRB V, D and J references using MiTCR v1.1. Only V-J combinations with frequency above 0.0001 were analysed, covering more than 99% of repertoires. For each V-J combination, a TCR clonal expansion and chaos score was defined as the ratio of F50 clonal expansion to chaos observed in the TCRdist matrix. Features were reduced by Welch's t-statistics and random forest to around 13 V-J combinations, which fed a naive Bayes classifier. The Morisita-Horn index was used to measure how similar the thyroid and blood repertoires were. Starting from the raw public reads, TCRdb applied fastp trimming at Q25, assembled clones with MiXCR and retained in-frame beta chains. For every CDR3 protein sequence, its rows merge into one entry that carries the most common genes and DNA. In this record, the V and J calls reflect TCRdb's handling and not the investigators' own analysis. A total of hundreds of thousands of distinct CDR3 sequences appear in this sample, approximately 15% of them only once. 9.5% to 10% of the sample lies in the top ten.

In its sample, this clonotype was seen many times. Its antigen remains unidentified. No base quality values were provided; no much bigger clone lies one nucleotide off. V is reduced by 1 base and J by 1 base, leaving a spacing of 10 bases between them. The germline V gene provides CDR1 SGHVS and CDR2 FQNEAQ. From cysteine to phenylalanine, the CDR3 is 15 amino acids long. The read is trimmed to its CDR3 DNA, 45 bases read in frame from base 1. The sample consisted of blood. The rearranged chain carries TRBV7-8 and TRBJ1-2; a tentative D call is TRBD1 (5 bases match). The sequence came from a woman aged 25 to 39 with Graves' ophthalmopathy. Donor details come from another sample of the same person, matched by shared clones. The DNA sequence follows: TGTGCCAGCAGCTTAGGGGGGAGTGTTAACTATGGCTACACCTTC. Translated, this is CASSLGGSVNYGYTF.